The rows below give T cell receptor beta chains drawn from one sample of a study of T cells in Graves' hyperthyroidism and ophthalmopathy. TCRdb re-derived calls from the multiplex PCR reads in MiXCR, one entry per CDR3 protein. This sample has hundreds of thousands of distinct CDR3 sequences, with 16% found just once. The source material was blood. The receptors originated from a woman aged 18-30 years with Graves' hyperthyroidism. CDR3s include the opening cysteine and the closing phenylalanine or tryptophan. The order of the fields is CDR3 protein, J gene, CDR3 length, V gene.

CSVALRNTEAFF,TRBJ1-1,12,TRBV29-1
CASSRRQGVHEQYF,TRBJ2-7,14,TRBV13
CAISDGPYNEQFF,TRBJ2-1,13,TRBV10-3
CASSFSGTGGSGYTF,TRBJ1-2,15,TRBV12-3/TRBV12-4
CASQPGPRSGEYEQYF,TRBJ2-7,16,TRBV27
CASSSSGTAGNTIYF,TRBJ1-3,15,TRBV5-1
CASSPPGGGSGTQYF,TRBJ2-3,15,TRBV18
CASSLSWGARETQYF,TRBJ2-5,15,TRBV7-6
CATSRGRDSGGSDTQYF,TRBJ2-3,17,TRBV15
CASSPGTGASTDTQYF,TRBJ2-3,16,TRBV28
CASSESGRAGNQPQHF,TRBJ1-5,16,TRBV10-2
CASSIAERPHNEQFF,TRBJ2-1,15,TRBV6-2/TRBV6-3
CASSVPTRISYF,TRBJ2-7,12,TRBV28
CSVESGVADTQYF,TRBJ2-3,13,TRBV29-1
CASSYSKGPPGDTQYF,TRBJ2-3,16,TRBV6-6
CASSQEGAGREKLFF,TRBJ1-4,15,TRBV4-3
CASSLKIGQGSSGANVLTF,TRBJ2-6,19,TRBV12-3/TRBV12-4
CASRRTGGSDNEQFF,TRBJ2-1,15,TRBV5-1
CASKLPATGRNYGYTF,TRBJ1-2,16,TRBV6-2/TRBV6-3
CASSAPGGRGNQPQHF,TRBJ1-5,16,TRBV2
CASRASGYTF,TRBJ1-2,10,TRBV6-1
CASRSGQGPLGQPQHF,TRBJ1-5,16,TRBV7-8
CASSSLAIANTGELFF,TRBJ2-2,16,TRBV5-1
CASSPREGIEQYF,TRBJ2-7,13,TRBV11-3
CASSLYGGGSYNEQFF,TRBJ2-1,16,TRBV27
CAWSRLAGGETQYF,TRBJ2-5,14,TRBV30
CASSLGVQWVTDTQYF,TRBJ2-3,16,TRBV30
CASSDPGQGSYNEQFF,TRBJ2-1,16,TRBV6-2/TRBV6-3
CASSQVVDGHSAFF,TRBJ1-1,14,TRBV3-1
CSTRGPEAFF,TRBJ1-1,10,TRBV29-1
CASSPLLASNEQYF,TRBJ2-7,14,TRBV18
CASRSGSGGDEQYF,TRBJ2-7,14,TRBV11-3
CATLLRGRDTEAFF,TRBJ1-1,14,TRBV6-2/TRBV6-3
CSASGLRENTEAFF,TRBJ1-1,14,TRBV20-1
CASSSEGIADTQYF,TRBJ2-3,14,TRBV19
CASSPTQVTNEKLFF,TRBJ1-4,15,TRBV4-1
CASSARTSGAFTDTQYF,TRBJ2-3,17,TRBV9
CASSSRVGLAGANEQFF,TRBJ2-1,17,TRBV11-2
CASSVAGGGTYAVQYF,TRBJ2-7,16,TRBV7-2
CAIRMTSGTYEQYF,TRBJ2-7,14,TRBV10-3
CASRGTHGFF,TRBJ1-4,10,TRBV2
CASSYKAGGGNTIHF,TRBJ1-3,15,TRBV6-5
CASRRLAGVDEQFF,TRBJ2-1,14,TRBV5-4
CASSRPLGGLWNEQFF,TRBJ2-1,16,TRBV6-2/TRBV6-3
CASSQDPTASSKVAQETQYF,TRBJ2-5,20,TRBV4-1
CATSDPAGGPPFF,TRBJ2-1,13,TRBV24-1
CASSSEREGRDGADTQYF,TRBJ2-3,18,TRBV11-2
CASSLGGKTGGVNYNEQFF,TRBJ2-1,19,TRBV11-2
CASSEASRGGHGYF,TRBJ2-5,14,TRBV6-1